A selection of T cell receptor beta chains follows, all from one sample in a study of Ad26.COV2.S vaccination and SARS-CoV-2 variants. Sequencing used immunoSEQ multiplex PCR; TCRdb keeps in-frame clones, though not all of them. The data contain hundreds of thousands of clones, roughly nine tenths of them singletons. The material was peripheral blood, obtained in a trial of Ad26.COV2.S vaccine versus placebo. The receptors were gathered from a person aged 18 to 65 who received the Ad26.COV2.S COVID-19 vaccine or a placebo. CDR3s include the opening cysteine and the closing phenylalanine or tryptophan. The D gene is left open where the match is weak. Clone size is stated in some rows and not others, as once, few, many or a class when expanded.

V gene	J gene	D gene	clone size	CDR3 DNA	CDR3 protein
TRBV5-4	TRBJ2-5	-	-	TGTGCCAGCAGCTTGGGTGGGCCCCAAGAGACCCAGTACTTC	CASSLGGPQETQYF
TRBV5-6	TRBJ1-6	-	-	TGTGCCAGCAGCTTGGGCGGGAAATATAATTCACCCCTCCACTTT	CASSLGGKYNSPLHF
TRBV7-9	TRBJ2-6	-	-	TGTGCCAGCAGAAACTCTGGGGCCAACGTCCTGACTTTC	CASRNSGANVLTF
TRBV27	TRBJ2-7	TRBD2	-	TGTGCCAGCAGTTTATCGCGGCTAGCGGGATACCACGAGCAGTACTTC	CASSLSRLAGYHEQYF
TRBV6-5	TRBJ1-6	-	-	TGTGCCAGCAGTTACAAGGGAAGTGATTCACCCCTCCACTTT	CASSYKGSDSPLHF
TRBV7-9	TRBJ1-1	-	once	TGTGCCAGCAGCTTATGGGATGTGAACACTGAAGCTTTCTTT	CASSLWDVNTEAFF
TRBV2	TRBJ1-2	TRBD1	-	TGTGCCAGAAAGGGACAGGGGCGAACCTACTATGGCTACACCTTC	CARKGQGRTYYGYTF
TRBV6-5	TRBJ2-7	-	-	TGTGCCAGCGTCGGAGCGAACGACTACGAGCAGTACTTC	CASVGANDYEQYF
TRBV11-1	TRBJ1-1	-	-	TGTGCCAGCATCAGAGACAGATCCACTGAAGCTTTCTTT	CASIRDRSTEAFF
TRBV19	TRBJ1-1	-	few	TGTGCCAGTAGTCGACAATATAACACTGAAGCTTTCTTT	CASSRQYNTEAFF
TRBV30	TRBJ2-7	TRBD2	few	TGTGCCTGGAGATCTCCCGGACTAGCATGGGAGCAGTACTTC	CAWRSPGLAWEQYF
TRBV18	TRBJ2-7	TRBD2	-	TGTGCCAGCTCTCCAACTAGCGGAGGGGGGTACGAGCAGTACTTC	CASSPTSGGGYEQYF
TRBV4-2	TRBJ2-5	TRBD2	-	TGTGCCAGCAGCCAGGTAGCGGGAGGGGGGAGAGAGACCCAGTACTTC	CASSQVAGGGRETQYF
TRBV29-1	TRBJ2-1	TRBD2	once	TGCAGCGTCGTCCCCGGGACTAGCGCTTACAATGAGCAGTTCTTC	CSVVPGTSAYNEQFF
TRBV3-1/TRBV3-2	TRBJ1-2	-	once	TGTGCCAGCAGCCAAGATTTGATCGAGGGAAACTATGGCTACACCTTC	CASSQDLIEGNYGYTF
TRBV13	TRBJ2-6	TRBD1	-	TGTGCCAGCAGCCCCGGACAGGGCCGGACTGGGGCCAACGTCCTGACTTTC	CASSPGQGRTGANVLTF
TRBV19	TRBJ2-7	-	-	TGTGCCAGTAGTGGGGGATTCTCGAGCTCCTACGAGCAGTACTTC	CASSGGFSSSYEQYF
TRBV6-5	TRBJ1-5	-	-	TGTGCCACCATGGCGGACAGTAATCAGCCCCAGCATTTT	CATMADSNQPQHF
TRBV7-2	TRBJ2-5	-	-	TGTGCCAGCAGTATTAGGCAGTACCAAGAGACCCAGTACTTC	CASSIRQYQETQYF
TRBV2	TRBJ2-7	TRBD1	-	TGTGCCAGCACCCGACAGGGGGCCTACGAGCAGTACTTC	CASTRQGAYEQYF
TRBV5-4	TRBJ2-7	-	-	TGTGCCAGCAGCTCTGCGGGGTCCTCCTACGAGCAGTACTTC	CASSSAGSSYEQYF
TRBV5-4	TRBJ2-4	-	-	TGTGCCAGCAGCCCCGACCGAGCCAAAAACATTCAGTACTTC	CASSPDRAKNIQYF
TRBV15	TRBJ2-6	-	-	TGTGCCACCAGCAGACAGTCTGGGGCCAACGTCCTGACTTTC	CATSRQSGANVLTF
TRBV5-1	TRBJ1-2	-	-	TGCGCCAGCGGAACAGGGAACCCCGGCTATGGCTACACCTTC	CASGTGNPGYGYTF
TRBV29-1	TRBJ1-4	-	-	TGCAGCGCCCAAGAGGGAGGGGGAAAACTGTTTTTT	CSAQEGGGKLFF
TRBV11-3	TRBJ2-1	TRBD2	-	TGTGCCAGCAGCACCCTTAGCGGGAGATTGTTCAATGAGCAGTTCTTC	CASSTLSGRLFNEQFF
TRBV19	TRBJ2-5	-	-	TGTGCCAGTAGCCTTGGGGGGGCGGAAGAGACCCAGTACTTC	CASSLGGAEETQYF
TRBV7-9	TRBJ1-2	-	-	TGTGCCAGCAGCTTTGGGGAACAGAGCTACACCTTC	CASSFGEQSYTF
TRBV7-9	TRBJ2-7	-	few	TGTGCCAGCAGCCCGTCCGGACTAAACTTCTACGAGCAGTACTTC	CASSPSGLNFYEQYF
TRBV5-1	TRBJ2-7	-	-	TGCGCCAGCAGCTTAAGCGGAATTACCTACGAGCAGTACTTC	CASSLSGITYEQYF
TRBV7-9	TRBJ2-1	-	-	TGTGCCAGCAGCTTAGGTGGCAGGGACAATGAGCAGTTCTTC	CASSLGGRDNEQFF
TRBV6-2/TRBV6-3	TRBJ1-2	TRBD1	-	TGTGCCAGCAGCGACCCGGGACAGTTCTATGGCTACACCTTC	CASSDPGQFYGYTF
TRBV7-9	TRBJ1-5	TRBD1	-	TGTGCCAGCAGCCTGGGACAGGGGAATCAGCCCCAGCATTTT	CASSLGQGNQPQHF
TRBV7-9	TRBJ2-3	-	-	TGTGCCAGCAGCTTACCTTTAGCGGCCACAGATACGCAGTATTTT	CASSLPLAATDTQYF
TRBV7-2	TRBJ2-7	TRBD2	few	TGTGCCAGCAGCTTGACTAGCGGGAGGTCCTACGAGCAGTACTTC	CASSLTSGRSYEQYF
TRBV5-6	TRBJ1-5	-	few	TGTGCCAGCAGCTTCGAGGGACAGCCCCAGCATTTT	CASSFEGQPQHF
TRBV6-5	TRBJ2-7	TRBD1	-	TGTGCCAGCAGTTACTACGGGACAGGGTACTACGAGCAGTACTTC	CASSYYGTGYYEQYF
TRBV7-2	TRBJ2-2	TRBD2	-	TGTGCCAGCAGCTTACGTAGCGGGAGGGCGGGGAACACCGGGGAGCTGTTTTTT	CASSLRSGRAGNTGELFF
TRBV7-2	TRBJ1-2	TRBD1	-	TGTGCCAGCAGCTTAGGGGACAGGAAAACCCACGGCTACACCTTC	CASSLGDRKTHGYTF
TRBV30	TRBJ1-2	-	-	TGTGCCTGTCCCCGAAGCTTGGACCAGGACAACTATGGCTACACCTTC	CACPRSLDQDNYGYTF
TRBV7-9	TRBJ2-2	-	few	TGTGCCAGCAGCTCGCGGACAAACACCGGGGAGCTGTTTTTT	CASSSRTNTGELFF
TRBV6-5	TRBJ2-7	-	-	TGTGCCAGCAGTTACGGAGCCGAGCAGTACTTC	CASSYGAEQYF
TRBV2	TRBJ2-7	TRBD2	few	TGTGCCAGCAGTAAGCGGACTAGCGGATCCTACGAGCAGTACTTC	CASSKRTSGSYEQYF
TRBV2	TRBJ1-2	-	-	TGTGCCAGCAGTTCAGGGCTGGTCTATGGCTACACCTTC	CASSSGLVYGYTF
TRBV29-1	TRBJ2-1	TRBD2	-	TGCAGCGTTGAAGACCCAATAGCGGGAGGATACAATGAGCAGTTCTTC	CSVEDPIAGGYNEQFF
TRBV7-2	TRBJ2-5	TRBD2	-	TGTGCCAGCAGCTTAGTCGGGAGGGGAGCGACCCAGTACTTC	CASSLVGRGATQYF
TRBV28	TRBJ1-4	TRBD1	-	TGTGCCAGCAGCTCGGGACAGGGGATTGAAAAACTGTTTTTT	CASSSGQGIEKLFF
TRBV7-8	TRBJ1-1	-	-	TGTGCCAGCAGCTTAGGGGGGGGGACAGAAGCTTTCTTT	CASSLGGGTEAFF
TRBV3-1/TRBV3-2	TRBJ2-7	-	-	TGTGCCAGCAGCCAGGGAGTCTTTGGCTACGAGCAGTACTTC	CASSQGVFGYEQYF
TRBV4-2	TRBJ1-5	TRBD1	-	TGTGCCAGCAGCCAGGCCGGGACAGGGGGCGTTCAGCCCCAGCATTTT	CASSQAGTGGVQPQHF
TRBV12-5	TRBJ2-3	-	-	TGTGCTAGTGGTTTGGGAGATACGCAGTATTTT	CASGLGDTQYF
TRBV7-9	TRBJ1-2	TRBD1	few	TGTGCCAGCAGCTTCCAGGGGGTAGATGGCTACACCTTC	CASSFQGVDGYTF
TRBV7-9	TRBJ2-2	-	-	TGTGCCAGCAGCTTAGGCAGGGCCGACACCGGGGAGCTGTTTTTT	CASSLGRADTGELFF
TRBV2	TRBJ1-6	-	-	TGTGCCAGCAGTGGCGGGGGGTATTCACCCCTCCACTTT	CASSGGGYSPLHF
TRBV11-2	TRBJ1-1	-	once	TGTGCCAGCAGCGAGACAGTAAACACTGAAGCTTTCTTT	CASSETVNTEAFF
TRBV7-2	TRBJ1-2	TRBD1	-	TGTGCCAGCAGCTTAGAGGGGACAGGGGGCGCTGGGGGCTACACCTTC	CASSLEGTGGAGGYTF
TRBV7-2	TRBJ1-1	-	-	TGTGCCAGCAGCTTGTCAGGGGTTTCCATGAACACTGAAGCTTTCTTT	CASSLSGVSMNTEAFF
TRBV10-3	TRBJ2-7	-	-	TGTGCCATCAGTGAACCACTTAGCGGAGCGAGCTACGAGCAGTACTTC	CAISEPLSGASYEQYF
TRBV19	TRBJ2-7	TRBD1	-	TGTGCCAGTAGTACGACGACAGGGCCTCCCTACGAGCAGTACTTC	CASSTTTGPPYEQYF